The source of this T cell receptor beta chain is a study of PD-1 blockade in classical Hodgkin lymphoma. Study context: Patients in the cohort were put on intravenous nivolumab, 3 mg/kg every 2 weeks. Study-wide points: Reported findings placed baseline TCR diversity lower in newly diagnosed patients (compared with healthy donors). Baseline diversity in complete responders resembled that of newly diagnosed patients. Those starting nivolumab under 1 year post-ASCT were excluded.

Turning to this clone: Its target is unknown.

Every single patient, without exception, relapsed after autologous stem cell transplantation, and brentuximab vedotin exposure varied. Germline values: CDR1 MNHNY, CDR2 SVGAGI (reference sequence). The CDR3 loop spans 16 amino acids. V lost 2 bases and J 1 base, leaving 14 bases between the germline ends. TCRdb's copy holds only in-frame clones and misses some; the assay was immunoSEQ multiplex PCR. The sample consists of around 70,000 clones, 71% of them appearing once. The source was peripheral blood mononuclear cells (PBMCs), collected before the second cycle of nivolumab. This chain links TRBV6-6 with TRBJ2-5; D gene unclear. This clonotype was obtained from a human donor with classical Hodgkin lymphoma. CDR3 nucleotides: TGTGCCAGCAGTTACGACACCCCGGCAGCCCAAGAGACCCAGTACTTC. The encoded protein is CASSYDTPAAQETQYF.